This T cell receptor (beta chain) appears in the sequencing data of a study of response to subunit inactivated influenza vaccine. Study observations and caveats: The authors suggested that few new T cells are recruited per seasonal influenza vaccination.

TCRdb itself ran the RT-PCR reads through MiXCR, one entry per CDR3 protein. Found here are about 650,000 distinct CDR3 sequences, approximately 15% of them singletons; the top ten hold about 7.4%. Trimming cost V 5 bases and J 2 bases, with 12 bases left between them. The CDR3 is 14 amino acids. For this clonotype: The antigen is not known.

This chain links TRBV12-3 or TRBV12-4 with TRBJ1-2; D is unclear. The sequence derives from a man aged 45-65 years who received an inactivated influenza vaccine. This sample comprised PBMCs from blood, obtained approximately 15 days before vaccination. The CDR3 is CASSALGINYGYTF. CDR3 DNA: TGTGCCAGCAGTGCTCTGGGCATCAACTATGGCTACACCTTC.